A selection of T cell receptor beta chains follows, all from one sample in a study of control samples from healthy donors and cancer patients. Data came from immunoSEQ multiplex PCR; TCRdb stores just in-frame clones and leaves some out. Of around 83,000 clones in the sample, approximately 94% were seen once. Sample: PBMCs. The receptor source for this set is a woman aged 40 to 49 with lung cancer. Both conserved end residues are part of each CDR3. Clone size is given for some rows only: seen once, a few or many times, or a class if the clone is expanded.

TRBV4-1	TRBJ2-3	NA	CASSQDLQGSGNTDTQYF
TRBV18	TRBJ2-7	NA	CASSREQVTSYEQYF
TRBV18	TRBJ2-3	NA	CASSPQTGGKGTDTQYF
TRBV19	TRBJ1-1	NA	CASSTRTGRNTEAFF
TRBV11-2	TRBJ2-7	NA	CASSPYRGAYEQYF
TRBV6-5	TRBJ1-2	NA	CASSRGQPGGGYTF
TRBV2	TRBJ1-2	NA	CASGGTGLGYTF
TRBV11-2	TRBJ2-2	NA	CASSPGLAGNTGELFF
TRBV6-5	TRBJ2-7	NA	CASLGSSYEQYF
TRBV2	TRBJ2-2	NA	CASSELAAGTGELFF
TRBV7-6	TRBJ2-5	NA	CASSLEVAKRQETQYF
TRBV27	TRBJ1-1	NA	CASSLARNTEAFF
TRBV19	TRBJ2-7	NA	CASSIGGGGYGEQYF
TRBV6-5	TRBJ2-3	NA	CASSSPDTQYF
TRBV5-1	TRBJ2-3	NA	CASSGTSGGSDTQYF
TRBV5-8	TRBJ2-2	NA	CASTTGQGTGELFF
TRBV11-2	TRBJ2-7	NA	CASSPFSRGSTYEQYF
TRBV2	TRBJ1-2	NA	CASIGANYGYTF
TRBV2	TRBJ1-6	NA	CASSEAHGDFSPLHF
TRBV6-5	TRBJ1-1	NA	CASSSTGIAEAFF
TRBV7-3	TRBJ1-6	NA	CASSLQGANSPLHF
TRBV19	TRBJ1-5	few	CASSYSSNQPQHF
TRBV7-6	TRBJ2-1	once	CASSLAISGAVNEQFF
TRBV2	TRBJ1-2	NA	CASREDQANYGYTF
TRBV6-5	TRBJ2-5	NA	CASSYQRYQETQYF
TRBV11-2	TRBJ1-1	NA	CASSLDIWQLNTEAFF
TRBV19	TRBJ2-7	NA	CASSIVGTGGYEQYF
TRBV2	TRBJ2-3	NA	CASSQKLAGALDTQYF
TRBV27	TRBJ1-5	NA	CASSFSEGGNQPQHF
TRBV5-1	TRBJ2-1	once	CASSSNPNPGYNEQFF
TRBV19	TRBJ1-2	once	CASTQPRGGLYGYTF
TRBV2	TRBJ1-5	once	CASSEQGQPNQPQHF
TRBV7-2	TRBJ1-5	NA	CASSPLVGLNQPQHF
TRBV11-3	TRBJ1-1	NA	CASSPGALGEAFF
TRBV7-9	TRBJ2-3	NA	CASSLSDTQYF
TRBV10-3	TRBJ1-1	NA	CAIITGTEAFF
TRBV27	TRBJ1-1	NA	CASSLGRYTEAFF
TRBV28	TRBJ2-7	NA	CASSSPGQGVHEQYF
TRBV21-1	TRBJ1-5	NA	CASPFDRDFWRDQPQHF
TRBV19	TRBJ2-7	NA	CASSLQGGGLAGDSSYEQYF
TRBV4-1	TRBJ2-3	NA	CASSQDQAGADTQYF
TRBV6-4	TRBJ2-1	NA	CASSDSGGQGSEQFF
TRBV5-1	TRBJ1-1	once	CASSPGGGNTEAFF
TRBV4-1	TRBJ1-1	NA	CASSQGQLNTEAFF
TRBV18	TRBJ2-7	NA	CASSHPRQGGTYEQYF
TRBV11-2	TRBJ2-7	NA	CASSLHYEQYF
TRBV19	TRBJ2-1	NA	CASRDRGLWYNEQFF
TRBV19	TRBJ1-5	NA	CASSDSSNQPQHF
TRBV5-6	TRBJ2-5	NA	CASSGGLAGVYQYF
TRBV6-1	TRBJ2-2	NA	CASSGLAVTGELFF
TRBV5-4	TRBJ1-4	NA	CASSTTGVEKLFF